The rows below give T cell receptor beta chains drawn from one sample of a study of T cells after yellow fever vaccination. Via MiXCR, TCRdb re-called the 5' RACE reads, giving one row per CDR3 protein. The table shows approximately 580,000 distinct CDR3 sequences, with approximately 16% occurring only once. The material was PBMCs, obtained about 5 days after the first yellow fever vaccination. The receptors were gathered from a young man who received the YFV17D yellow fever vaccine. CDR3s include the opening cysteine and the closing phenylalanine or tryptophan. Each record gives: clone size, V gene, J gene, D gene, CDR3 DNA, CDR3 protein. The D gene is left open where the match is weak. The listing skips clone size in some rows; elsewhere it reads once, few, many or a size class.

clone size: -
V gene: TRBV7-9
J gene: TRBJ1-1
D gene: -
CDR3 DNA: TGTGCCAGCACCCAGTCGGGGAGCCGGGAAGCTTTCTTT
CDR3 protein: CASTQSGSREAFF

clone size: few
V gene: TRBV6-5
J gene: TRBJ2-5
D gene: TRBD2
CDR3 DNA: TGTGCCAGCAGTTATCCAAGCGGGGGGATACAAGAGACCCAGTACTTC
CDR3 protein: CASSYPSGGIQETQYF

clone size: -
V gene: TRBV6-1
J gene: TRBJ1-4
D gene: TRBD1
CDR3 DNA: TGTGCCAGCAGTGAGCGGACAGGACCGAATGAAAAACTGTTTTTT
CDR3 protein: CASSERTGPNEKLFF

clone size: few
V gene: TRBV7-2
J gene: TRBJ2-2
D gene: -
CDR3 DNA: TGTGCCAGCAGCTTAGCTGGTCAGGGGTCGGTCACCGGGGAGCTGTTTTTT
CDR3 protein: CASSLAGQGSVTGELFF

clone size: -
V gene: TRBV5-1
J gene: TRBJ2-1
D gene: TRBD2
CDR3 DNA: TGCGCCAGCAGCTTGGGAATCACTAGCGGGGGGTCCTACAATGAGCAGTTCTTC
CDR3 protein: CASSLGITSGGSYNEQFF

clone size: few
V gene: TRBV7-2
J gene: TRBJ2-7
D gene: -
CDR3 DNA: TGTGCCAGCAGCTCCGGACTGGACTACGAGCAGTACTTC
CDR3 protein: CASSSGLDYEQYF

clone size: many
V gene: TRBV2
J gene: TRBJ1-6
D gene: -
CDR3 DNA: TGTGCCAGCCGCGGAGAGTCACCCCTCCACTTT
CDR3 protein: CASRGESPLHF

clone size: few
V gene: TRBV6-1
J gene: TRBJ1-4
D gene: TRBD1
CDR3 DNA: TGTGCCAGCAGTCCTCGGACAGGGGATAATGAAAAACTGTTTTTT
CDR3 protein: CASSPRTGDNEKLFF

clone size: few
V gene: TRBV5-1
J gene: TRBJ2-3
D gene: -
CDR3 DNA: TGCGCCAGCAGCTTTAACAGGGTTGAATCGGATACGCAGTATTTT
CDR3 protein: CASSFNRVESDTQYF

clone size: -
V gene: TRBV12-3/TRBV12-4
J gene: TRBJ1-6
D gene: -
CDR3 DNA: TGTGCCAGCAGTTTAGCGCAAGGGGCAGGGACGGGGAATTCACCCCTCCACTTT
CDR3 protein: CASSLAQGAGTGNSPLHF

clone size: -
V gene: TRBV7-2
J gene: TRBJ2-1
D gene: -
CDR3 DNA: TGTGCCAGCAGCTTGATGGGGTACAATGAGCAGTTCTTC
CDR3 protein: CASSLMGYNEQFF

clone size: -
V gene: TRBV6-2/TRBV6-3
J gene: TRBJ2-3
D gene: TRBD2
CDR3 DNA: TGTGCCAGCCCGGGGGGGATTTCCACTAGCACAGATACGCAGTATTTT
CDR3 protein: CASPGGISTSTDTQYF

clone size: -
V gene: TRBV10-3
J gene: TRBJ1-1
D gene: -
CDR3 DNA: TGTGCCATCAGTGAATTCGAGGGGCGACCTAACACTGAAGCTTTCTTT
CDR3 protein: CAISEFEGRPNTEAFF

clone size: -
V gene: TRBV19
J gene: TRBJ2-1
D gene: TRBD2
CDR3 DNA: TGTGCCAGCGGGGGGGCAGACAGCTCCTACAATGAGCAGTTCTTC
CDR3 protein: CASGGADSSYNEQFF

clone size: -
V gene: TRBV9
J gene: TRBJ2-5
D gene: -
CDR3 DNA: TGTGCCAGCAGCGTAGACGGCATCCAAGAGACCCAGTACTTC
CDR3 protein: CASSVDGIQETQYF

clone size: few
V gene: TRBV9
J gene: TRBJ2-1
D gene: TRBD2
CDR3 DNA: TGTGCCAGCAGCGCAGGGACTAGCCAAAATGAGCAGTTCTTC
CDR3 protein: CASSAGTSQNEQFF

clone size: few
V gene: TRBV24-1
J gene: TRBJ2-3
D gene: TRBD1
CDR3 DNA: TGTGCCACCGAGGGACAGGCCACAGATACGCAGTATTTT
CDR3 protein: CATEGQATDTQYF

clone size: few
V gene: TRBV18
J gene: TRBJ2-7
D gene: -
CDR3 DNA: TGTGCCAGCTCCCCGGGGGACGTAGGCTACGAGCAGTACTTC
CDR3 protein: CASSPGDVGYEQYF

clone size: -
V gene: TRBV7-3
J gene: TRBJ2-2
D gene: -
CDR3 DNA: TGTGCCAGCAGCTTAGCGATCGTCGGCACCGGGGAGCTGTTTTTT
CDR3 protein: CASSLAIVGTGELFF

clone size: few
V gene: TRBV5-1
J gene: TRBJ2-3
D gene: -
CDR3 DNA: TGCGCCAGCAGCTTGGGCGAGGGCAGTACGCAGTATTTT
CDR3 protein: CASSLGEGSTQYF

clone size: few
V gene: TRBV20-1
J gene: TRBJ2-1
D gene: -
CDR3 DNA: TGCAGTGCTGGGACGACCCTATACAATGAGCAGTTCTTC
CDR3 protein: CSAGTTLYNEQFF

clone size: few
V gene: TRBV20-1
J gene: TRBJ2-5
D gene: -
CDR3 DNA: TGCAGTGCTTACCCCCGGGGTGAGACCCAGTACTTC
CDR3 protein: CSAYPRGETQYF

clone size: few
V gene: TRBV3-1
J gene: TRBJ2-5
D gene: TRBD2
CDR3 DNA: TGTGCCAGCAGCCGAGTGGAGGGAACGGGGGGGGGCCTTGTAGGAGAGACCCAGTACTTC
CDR3 protein: CASSRVEGTGGGLVGETQYF

clone size: few
V gene: TRBV12-3/TRBV12-4
J gene: TRBJ1-4
D gene: -
CDR3 DNA: TGTGCCAGCAGTTTTGAGGGACCCACAACTAATGAAAAACTGTTTTTT
CDR3 protein: CASSFEGPTTNEKLFF

clone size: few
V gene: TRBV7-6
J gene: TRBJ2-1
D gene: TRBD2
CDR3 DNA: TGTGCCAGCAGCCTCCCAGGAGCGGGGGGAACCTACAATGAGCAGTTCTTC
CDR3 protein: CASSLPGAGGTYNEQFF

clone size: few
V gene: TRBV27
J gene: TRBJ1-1
D gene: -
CDR3 DNA: TGTGCCAGCAGTTTACTGGGGAGAGCCTCCGACACTGAAGCTTTCTTT
CDR3 protein: CASSLLGRASDTEAFF

clone size: -
V gene: TRBV4-3
J gene: TRBJ2-3
D gene: -
CDR3 DNA: TGCGCCAGCAGCCAAGAGAGGAACAGGGCAGTGCCAGATACGCAGTATTTT
CDR3 protein: CASSQERNRAVPDTQYF

clone size: -
V gene: TRBV19
J gene: TRBJ1-5
D gene: -
CDR3 DNA: TGTGCCAGTAGGAGCATCTATAGCAATCAGCCCCAGCATTTT
CDR3 protein: CASRSIYSNQPQHF

clone size: -
V gene: TRBV7-6
J gene: TRBJ1-1
D gene: -
CDR3 DNA: TGTGCCAGCAGCTTAGGGTTTCCGGGTCAGAACACTGAAGCTTTCTTT
CDR3 protein: CASSLGFPGQNTEAFF

clone size: few
V gene: TRBV11-1
J gene: TRBJ2-6
D gene: -
CDR3 DNA: TGTGCCAGCAGACCTCGACAGAGGCCGGCCTCTGGGGCCAACGTCCTGACTTTC
CDR3 protein: CASRPRQRPASGANVLTF

clone size: few
V gene: TRBV7-2
J gene: TRBJ1-1
D gene: -
CDR3 DNA: TGTGCCAGCAGCTTAGCGGAACAGGGCCAAGCTTTCTTT
CDR3 protein: CASSLAEQGQAFF

clone size: -
V gene: TRBV12-3/TRBV12-4
J gene: TRBJ1-5
D gene: -
CDR3 DNA: TGTGCCAGCGGGGGAGCAGGCGCGGAGCCCCAGCATTTT
CDR3 protein: CASGGAGAEPQHF

clone size: few
V gene: TRBV20-1
J gene: TRBJ1-6
D gene: TRBD1
CDR3 DNA: TGCAGTGCTCCACCGCGGGACAGGGGGCTCCCCCTCCACTTT
CDR3 protein: CSAPPRDRGLPLHF

clone size: -
V gene: TRBV2
J gene: TRBJ2-2
D gene: TRBD1
CDR3 DNA: TGTGCCAGCAGCGGGACAGGGGGCCTGCCCGGGGAGCTGTTTTTT
CDR3 protein: CASSGTGGLPGELFF

clone size: few
V gene: TRBV3-1
J gene: TRBJ2-6
D gene: TRBD2
CDR3 DNA: TGTGCCAGCAGCCTTGGAGTGGACGGGGGGTTCGACGTCCTGACTTTC
CDR3 protein: CASSLGVDGGFDVLTF

clone size: -
V gene: TRBV7-2
J gene: TRBJ1-1
D gene: -
CDR3 DNA: TGTGCCAGCAGCCCCGGGGGGTGGGGCACCCCGAACACTGAAGCTTTCTTT
CDR3 protein: CASSPGGWGTPNTEAFF

clone size: -
V gene: TRBV6-2/TRBV6-3
J gene: TRBJ1-5
D gene: -
CDR3 DNA: TGTGCCAGCAGTTACGGGGGGCCTGATCAGCCCCAGCATTTT
CDR3 protein: CASSYGGPDQPQHF

clone size: few
V gene: TRBV14
J gene: TRBJ2-3
D gene: TRBD1
CDR3 DNA: TGTGCCAGCAGAGATTCGGGACAGGGGGGCACAGATACGCAGTATTTT
CDR3 protein: CASRDSGQGGTDTQYF

clone size: many
V gene: TRBV7-3
J gene: TRBJ2-1
D gene: TRBD2
CDR3 DNA: TGTGCCAGCAGCTTACATAGCGGACTAGCGGGGACGGGTGAGCAGTTCTTC
CDR3 protein: CASSLHSGLAGTGEQFF

clone size: few
V gene: TRBV7-3
J gene: TRBJ1-1
D gene: -
CDR3 DNA: TGTGCCAGCAGCTTAACAGGGCAGGGTACTGAAGCTTTCTTT
CDR3 protein: CASSLTGQGTEAFF

clone size: -
V gene: TRBV29-1
J gene: TRBJ1-5
D gene: TRBD1
CDR3 DNA: TGCAGCGTCCAAAATCCAGGGGGGAATCAGCCCCAGCATTTT
CDR3 protein: CSVQNPGGNQPQHF

clone size: once
V gene: TRBV5-1
J gene: TRBJ2-3
D gene: -
CDR3 DNA: TGCGCCAGCAGGGGGCAAATCACAGATGCGCAGTATTTT
CDR3 protein: CASRGQITDAQYF

clone size: -
V gene: TRBV4-1
J gene: TRBJ2-3
D gene: TRBD2
CDR3 DNA: TGCGCCAGCAGCCACGCCCCCCGACTAGCGGGGGGCACAGATACGCAGTATTTT
CDR3 protein: CASSHAPRLAGGTDTQYF

clone size: few
V gene: TRBV6-2/TRBV6-3
J gene: TRBJ2-3
D gene: -
CDR3 DNA: TGTGCCAGCAGTTACGGGAGAGATGGCACAGATACGCAGTATTTT
CDR3 protein: CASSYGRDGTDTQYF

clone size: many
V gene: TRBV6-2/TRBV6-3
J gene: TRBJ1-1
D gene: -
CDR3 DNA: TGTGCCAGCAGTTACAGAGGGGGCACTGAAGCTTTCTTT
CDR3 protein: CASSYRGGTEAFF

clone size: few
V gene: TRBV20-1
J gene: TRBJ2-5
D gene: TRBD2
CDR3 DNA: TGCAGTGCTAGGTCGCGGGGGGGCCGAATGGAGACCCAGTACTTC
CDR3 protein: CSARSRGGRMETQYF

clone size: few
V gene: TRBV12-3/TRBV12-4
J gene: TRBJ1-1
D gene: -
CDR3 DNA: TGTGCCAGCAGCCTATCCCGGACCGCCTACACTGAAGCTTTCTTT
CDR3 protein: CASSLSRTAYTEAFF

clone size: few
V gene: TRBV12-3/TRBV12-4
J gene: TRBJ1-4
D gene: TRBD1
CDR3 DNA: TGTGCCAGCAGCACTTCGGACAGGGCCGAGGTAAAACTGTTTTTT
CDR3 protein: CASSTSDRAEVKLFF

clone size: -
V gene: TRBV2
J gene: TRBJ1-5
D gene: -
CDR3 DNA: TGTGCCAGCAGTTCGGACTTCAATCAGCCCCAGCATTTT
CDR3 protein: CASSSDFNQPQHF

clone size: -
V gene: TRBV29-1
J gene: TRBJ2-7
D gene: -
CDR3 DNA: TGCAGCGTTGATGGTTTGGGATCACGACCCTACGAGCAGTACTTC
CDR3 protein: CSVDGLGSRPYEQYF

clone size: many
V gene: TRBV7-9
J gene: TRBJ1-5
D gene: -
CDR3 DNA: TGTGCCACCGGGCCCGGTGGCAATCAGCCCCAGCATTTT
CDR3 protein: CATGPGGNQPQHF

clone size: few
V gene: TRBV5-4
J gene: TRBJ2-3
D gene: -
CDR3 DNA: TGTGCCAGCAGCTTGGCGCGTCTAGCTTCCACAGATACGCAGTATTTT
CDR3 protein: CASSLARLASTDTQYF

clone size: -
V gene: TRBV5-1
J gene: TRBJ2-3
D gene: -
CDR3 DNA: TGCGCCAGCAGCTTAACAGGGAGTAACCTTGCAGATACGCAGTATTTT
CDR3 protein: CASSLTGSNLADTQYF

clone size: few
V gene: TRBV7-2
J gene: TRBJ2-3
D gene: -
CDR3 DNA: TGTGCCAGCACCCCGGTGGGGGGCACAGATACGCAGTATTTT
CDR3 protein: CASTPVGGTDTQYF

clone size: few
V gene: TRBV10-3
J gene: TRBJ2-3
D gene: -
CDR3 DNA: TGTGCCATCCGAAGAGGGGAAGATACGCAGTATTTT
CDR3 protein: CAIRRGEDTQYF

clone size: -
V gene: TRBV12-3/TRBV12-4
J gene: TRBJ1-4
D gene: -
CDR3 DNA: TGTGCCAGCAGGCGGGGGGGCGGATATAATGAAAAACTGTTTTTT
CDR3 protein: CASRRGGGYNEKLFF

clone size: -
V gene: TRBV12-3/TRBV12-4
J gene: TRBJ2-2
D gene: TRBD1
CDR3 DNA: TGTGCCAGCAGTCCCCAAAGGACAGGGGCGTACGGGGAGCTGTTTTTT
CDR3 protein: CASSPQRTGAYGELFF

clone size: few
V gene: TRBV4-3
J gene: TRBJ1-3
D gene: TRBD1
CDR3 DNA: TGCGCCAGTAAAGCCGACTTGACAGGGCTCGGAAACACCATATATTTT
CDR3 protein: CASKADLTGLGNTIYF

clone size: once
V gene: TRBV12-3/TRBV12-4
J gene: TRBJ2-7
D gene: TRBD2
CDR3 DNA: TGTGCCAGCAGACTTCGGGGGGGTTCCTACGAGCAGTACTTC
CDR3 protein: CASRLRGGSYEQYF